These 4 T cell receptor beta chains share one sample of origin, sequenced in a study of T cells in Graves' hyperthyroidism and ophthalmopathy. RNA transcripts provided the source from which TCR beta CDR3 regions were amplified. TCR CDR3 regions were first amplified by RT-PCR with HTBI primers. TCRdb re-called the multiplex PCR reads through MiXCR, storing one row per CDR3 protein. The sample lists around 300,000 distinct CDR3 sequences; roughly an eighth were seen once. Sequencing was carried out using blood. The origin of the receptors is a woman between 35 and 50 years old with Graves' hyperthyroidism.

This clonotype was found many times. The V and J genes are TRBV24-1 and TRBJ1-5; 9 bases are shared with TRBD1. V shed 3 bases, J shed 1 base, and the junction held 3 bases outside the gene matches. The germline V gene encodes CDR1 KGHDR and CDR2 SFDVKD. This CDR3 is 16 amino acids long. CDR3 bases: TGTGCCACCAGTGATCCGACAGGGGGGAGCAATCAGCCCCAGCATTTT. Protein: CATSDPTGGSNQPQHF.

Ten or more counts support this clonotype. The CDR3 DNA follows: TGTGCCAGCAGTGACTTAACAGGGTCCTATGGCTACACCTTC. Protein product: CASSDLTGSYGYTF. The chain carries TRBV2 and TRBJ1-2; TRBD1 is a possible D gene (6 bases). The V and J ends lost 3 bases and 4 bases respectively, with 12 bases between them. Germline loops: CDR1 SNHLY, CDR2 FYNNEI. The CDR3 contains 14 residues. Full variable domain (outside the CDR3, taken from reference TRBV2 and TRBJ1-2): EPEVTQTPSHQVTQMGQEVILRCVPISNHLYFYWYRQILGQKVEFLVSFYNNEISEKSEIFDDQFSVERPDGSNFTLKIRSTKLEDSAMYFCASSDLTGSYGYTFGSGTRLTVV.

V is TRBV27 and J is TRBJ2-2, with D uncertain. V was pared by 0 bases and J by 5 bases, with 7 bases between. The CDR3 is 14 amino acids. CDR1 and CDR2 (germline): MNHEY, SMNVEV (reference sequence). CDR3 sequence: CASSLSLGTGELFF. The CDR3 region has the DNA TGTGCCAGCAGTTTATCCCTGGGGACCGGGGAGCTGTTTTTT.

The V call is TRBV20-1, the J call TRBJ1-6; 7 bases match TRBD1. Germline values: CDR1 DFQATT, CDR2 SNEGSKA (reference sequence). With 5 bases clipped from V and 7 bases from J, the junction kept 17 bases outside the gene matches. The CDR3 runs to 17 residues. As DNA, the CDR3 is TGCAGTGCTCCTTCGACAGGGACGGGATTAGGGAATTCACCCCTCCACTTT. Encoded protein: CSAPSTGTGLGNSPLHF.